The 9 T cell receptor beta chains given below trace back to one sample, sequenced in a study of cytomegalovirus exposure and HLA in healthy donors. 60 Vbeta and 13 Jbeta primers were used in PCR. This table comes from immunoSEQ multiplex PCR, and its TCRdb copy is limited to in-frame clones, with some not included. In the table there are 150,000 to 200,000 clones, 78% of which are singletons. Sample: PBMCs. The receptors were gathered from a male donor in good health and CMV-seronegative.

This rearrangement joins TRBV6-1 to TRBJ2-5; D is perhaps TRBD1 (5 bases). Deletions cut 4 bases from V and 2 bases from J, with 8 bases between. The CDR3 spans 13 residues. CDR1 and CDR2 (germline): MNHNS, SASEGT. CDR3 amino acids: CASSVAGQETQYF. As DNA, the CDR3 is TGTGCCAGCAGTGTGGCAGGGCAAGAGACCCAGTACTTC.

This chain joins TRBV5-1 and TRBJ2-2, with 8 nucleotides matching TRBD1. The CDR3 sequence is 15 residues long. Trimming at V came to 3 bases and at J to 4 bases, leaving 5 bases not matched to a gene. CDR1 and CDR2 (germline): SGHRS, YFSETQ. In DNA, the CDR3 is TGCGCCAGCAGCTCGGGACAGGTCGGCACCGGGGAGCTGTTTTTT. Protein: CASSSGQVGTGELFF.

The V and J genes are TRBV27 and TRBJ1-3; D is possibly TRBD1 (5 bases). The CDR3 extends over 15 amino acids. Trimming stripped 6 bases from V and 0 bases from J, with 12 bases between. Germline loops: CDR1 MNHEY, CDR2 SMNVEV (reference sequence). The CDR3 bases are TGTGCCAGCAGGCTCGCCGGGGGCTCTGGAAACACCATATATTTT. Amino acid sequence: CASRLAGGSGNTIYF.

The chain carries TRBV5-1 and TRBJ1-3; possible D gene TRBD1, 6 bases. The V end was cut by 4 bases, the J end by 2 bases, with 16 bases between. CDR3 length equals 16 residues. Germline V gene lookup returns CDR1 SGHRS and CDR2 YFSETQ. In DNA form, the CDR3 reads TGCGCCAGCAGCGCGTTAATACAGGGTCCTGGAAACACCATATATTTT. This encodes CASSALIQGPGNTIYF.

This chain links TRBV27 with TRBJ1-5, with D perhaps matching TRBD1 (5 bases). V was shortened by 0 bases and J by 3 bases, with 12 bases between the two germline ends. This CDR3 is 16 amino acids long. The V gene's germline CDR1 is MNHEY and CDR2 SMNVEV (reference sequence). CDR3 in amino acids: CASSLSGRVPNQPQHF. Written as DNA, the CDR3 is TGTGCCAGCAGTTTATCGGGCAGGGTCCCCAATCAGCCCCAGCATTTT.

V is TRBV5-6 and J is TRBJ1-1; 9 nucleotides line up with TRBD1. V trimming: 6 bases; J trimming: 0 bases; junction bases outside the gene matches: 15. The CDR3 loop spans 18 amino acids. Germline V gene lookup returns CDR1 SGHDT and CDR2 YYEEEE. The CDR3 nucleotides are TGTGCCAGCACCGACATCGCAATACAGGGGGCCATGAACACTGAAGCTTTCTTT. It specifies CASTDIAIQGAMNTEAFF.

The rearrangement links TRBV5-1 to TRBJ2-1; 8 nucleotides match TRBD2. This CDR3 is 21 amino acids long. Germline V CDR1 and CDR2: SGHRS, YFSETQ. With V trimmed by 0 bases and J by 0 bases, 17 bases remained unmatched. The CDR3 nucleotides read TGCGCCAGCAGCTTGGTCAAGTTTGCGGGAGGCTCTGGGAGCTCCTACAATGAGCAGTTCTTC. Protein: CASSLVKFAGGSGSSYNEQFF.

This clone was observed a handful of times. CDR3 DNA sequence: TGTGCCTGGAGTGAAGCGGCTAGCTCCTACAATGAGCAGTTCTTC. This encodes CAWSEAASSYNEQFF. This chain uses TRBV30 with TRBJ2-1; perhaps TRBD2 as D (5 bases). The CDR3 has 15 residues. With 1 base removed from V and 0 bases from J, the gap between germline ends came to 10 bases. Per germline, CDR1 GTSNPN and CDR2 SVGIG (reference sequence).

Only a few counts were recorded for this clone. The chain recombines TRBV19 with TRBJ1-2, with TRBD1 identical over 8 bases. This CDR3 comprises 14 residues. Germline-derived CDR1 and CDR2 are LNHDA and SQIVND (reference sequence). The junction had 5 bases not matched to a gene; V was cut back by 4 bases and J by 4 bases. CDR3 coding DNA: TGTGCCAGTAGTAAGGACAGGGTGGCCTATGGCTACACCTTC. Its translation is CASSKDRVAYGYTF. Full variable domain (remainder filled in from reference TRBV19 and TRBJ1-2): DGGITQSPKYLFRKEGQNVTLSCEQNLNHDAMYWYRQDPGQGLRLIYYSQIVNDFQKGDIAEGYSVSREKKESFPLTVTSAQKNPTAFYLCASSKDRVAYGYTFGSGTRLTVV.